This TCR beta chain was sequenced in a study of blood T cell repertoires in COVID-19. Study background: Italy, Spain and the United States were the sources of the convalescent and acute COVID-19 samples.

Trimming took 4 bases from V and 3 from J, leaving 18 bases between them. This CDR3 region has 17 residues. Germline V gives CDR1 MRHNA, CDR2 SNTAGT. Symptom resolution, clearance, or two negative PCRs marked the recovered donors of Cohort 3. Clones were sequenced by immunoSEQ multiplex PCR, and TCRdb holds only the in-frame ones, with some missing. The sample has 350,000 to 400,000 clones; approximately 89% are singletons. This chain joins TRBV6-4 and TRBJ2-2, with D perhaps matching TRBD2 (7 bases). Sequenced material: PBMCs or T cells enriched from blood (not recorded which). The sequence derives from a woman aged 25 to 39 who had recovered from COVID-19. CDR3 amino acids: CASSGGEGGLDTGELFF. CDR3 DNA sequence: TGTGCCAGCAGTGGAGGAGAGGGGGGGCTGGACACCGGGGAGCTGTTTTTT.